Sequencing of this T cell receptor beta chain was carried out in a study of blood T cell repertoires in COVID-19. Study-wide background: Collection of acute and convalescent COVID-19 samples took place in the United States, Italy and Spain. Sources were T cells, B-cell-depleted T cells, or PBMCs; the material itself was cDNA or gDNA.

A Seattle source enrolled patients during active infection and followed them longitudinally. The CDR3 is 17 amino acids. Assay: immunoSEQ multiplex PCR; the TCRdb copy retains only in-frame clones and omits some. The repertoire holds about 280,000 clones, with approximately 86% as singletons. The sequencing input was peripheral blood. The chain carries TRBV21-1 and TRBJ1-5; the D call in the table, TRBD1, was not verified against the DNA. TRBV21-1 is tagged as a pseudogene. This clonotype was obtained from a woman aged 70 to 79 with COVID-19, enrolled during active disease. The CDR3 DNA sequence: TGTGCCAGCAGATTCGACCGGGACAGGGGGCTTGGGCAGCCCCAGCATTTT. Its protein is CASRFDRDRGLGQPQHF.